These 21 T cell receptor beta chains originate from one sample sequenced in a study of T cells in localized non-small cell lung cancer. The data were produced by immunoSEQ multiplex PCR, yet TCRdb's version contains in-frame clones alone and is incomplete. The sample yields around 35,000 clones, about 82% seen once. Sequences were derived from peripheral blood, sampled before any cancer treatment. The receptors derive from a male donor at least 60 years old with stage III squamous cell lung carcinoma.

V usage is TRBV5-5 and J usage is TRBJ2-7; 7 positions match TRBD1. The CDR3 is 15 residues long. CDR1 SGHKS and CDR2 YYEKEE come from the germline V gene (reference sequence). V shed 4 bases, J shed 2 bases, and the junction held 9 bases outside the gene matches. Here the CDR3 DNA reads TGTGCCAGCAGCCCGATGGGACAGAAAACCTACGAGCAGTACTTC. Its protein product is CASSPMGQKTYEQYF.

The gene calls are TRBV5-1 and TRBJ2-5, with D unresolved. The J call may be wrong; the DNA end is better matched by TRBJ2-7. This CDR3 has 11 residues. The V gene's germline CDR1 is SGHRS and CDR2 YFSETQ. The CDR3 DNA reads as TGCGCCAGCAGCTTGGATTCCGAGCAGTACTTC. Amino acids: CASSLDSEQYF.

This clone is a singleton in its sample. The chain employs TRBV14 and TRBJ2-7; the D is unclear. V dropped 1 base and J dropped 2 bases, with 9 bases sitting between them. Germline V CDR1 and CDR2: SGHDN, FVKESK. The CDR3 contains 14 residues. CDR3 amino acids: CASSQVGFTYEQYF. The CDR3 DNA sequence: TGTGCCAGCAGCCAAGTAGGCTTCACCTACGAGCAGTACTTC.

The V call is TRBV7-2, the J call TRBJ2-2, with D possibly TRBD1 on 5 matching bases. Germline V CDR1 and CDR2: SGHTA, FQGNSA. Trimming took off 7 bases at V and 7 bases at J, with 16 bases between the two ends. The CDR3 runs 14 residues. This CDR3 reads CASTLGPVGGELFF. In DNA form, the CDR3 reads TGTGCCAGCACCCTGGGGCCGGTTGGCGGGGAGCTGTTTTTT.

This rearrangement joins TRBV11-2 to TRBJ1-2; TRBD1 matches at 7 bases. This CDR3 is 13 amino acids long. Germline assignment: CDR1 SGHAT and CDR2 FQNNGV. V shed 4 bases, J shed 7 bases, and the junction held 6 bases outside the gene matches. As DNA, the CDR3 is TGTGCCAGCAGCTCCGACAGGGCGGGTGGCTACACCTTC. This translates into CASSSDRAGGYTF.

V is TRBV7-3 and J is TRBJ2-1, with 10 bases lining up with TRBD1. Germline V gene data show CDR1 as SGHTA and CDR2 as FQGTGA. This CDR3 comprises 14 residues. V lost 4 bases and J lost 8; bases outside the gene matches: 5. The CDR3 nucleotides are TGTGCCAGCAGCTATCAGACAGGGGGCTATGAGCAGTTCTTC. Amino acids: CASSYQTGGYEQFF.

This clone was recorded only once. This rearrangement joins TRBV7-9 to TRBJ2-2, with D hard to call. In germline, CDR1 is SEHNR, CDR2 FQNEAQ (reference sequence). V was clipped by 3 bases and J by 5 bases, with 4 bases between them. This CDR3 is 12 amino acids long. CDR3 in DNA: TGTGCCAGCAGCTTGAGTACCGGGGAGCTGTTTTTT. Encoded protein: CASSLSTGELFF.

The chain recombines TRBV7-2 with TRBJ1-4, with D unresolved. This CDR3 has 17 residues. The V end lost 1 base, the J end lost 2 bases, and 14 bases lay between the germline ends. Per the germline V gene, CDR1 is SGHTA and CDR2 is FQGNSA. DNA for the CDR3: TGTGCCAGCAGCTTAGTTGCGACGGCCTTTACTAATGAAAAACTGTTTTTT. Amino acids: CASSLVATAFTNEKLFF.

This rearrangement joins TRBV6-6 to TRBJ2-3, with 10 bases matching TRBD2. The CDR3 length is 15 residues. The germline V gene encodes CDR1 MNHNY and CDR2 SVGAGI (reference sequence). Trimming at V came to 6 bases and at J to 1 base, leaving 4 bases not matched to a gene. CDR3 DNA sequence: TGTGCCAGCAGGGGAACTAGCGGGGGCACAGATACGCAGTATTTT. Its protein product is CASRGTSGGTDTQYF.

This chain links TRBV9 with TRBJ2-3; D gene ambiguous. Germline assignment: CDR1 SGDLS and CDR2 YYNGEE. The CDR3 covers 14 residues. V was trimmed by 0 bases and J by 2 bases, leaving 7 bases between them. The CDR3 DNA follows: TGTGCCAGCAGCGTAGCTATCACCACAGATACGCAGTATTTT. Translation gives CASSVAITTDTQYF.

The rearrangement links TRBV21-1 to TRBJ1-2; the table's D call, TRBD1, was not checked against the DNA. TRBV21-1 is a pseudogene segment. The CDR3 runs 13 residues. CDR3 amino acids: CASRGQGASGYTF. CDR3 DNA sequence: TGTGCCAGCAGGGGACAGGGGGCTTCTGGCTACACCTTC.

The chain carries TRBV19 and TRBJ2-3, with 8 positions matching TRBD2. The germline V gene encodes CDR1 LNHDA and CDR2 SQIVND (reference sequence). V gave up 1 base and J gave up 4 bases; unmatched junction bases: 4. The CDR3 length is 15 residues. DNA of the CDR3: TGTGCCAGTAGTATAGGGTCTAGCGGGCCAGATACGCAGTATTTT. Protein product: CASSIGSSGPDTQYF.

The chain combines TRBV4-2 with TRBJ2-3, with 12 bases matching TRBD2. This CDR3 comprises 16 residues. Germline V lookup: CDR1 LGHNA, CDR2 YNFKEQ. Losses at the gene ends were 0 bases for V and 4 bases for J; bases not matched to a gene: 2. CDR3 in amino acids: CASSQELAGGSDTQYF. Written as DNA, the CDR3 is TGTGCCAGCAGCCAAGAACTAGCGGGAGGTTCAGATACGCAGTATTTT.

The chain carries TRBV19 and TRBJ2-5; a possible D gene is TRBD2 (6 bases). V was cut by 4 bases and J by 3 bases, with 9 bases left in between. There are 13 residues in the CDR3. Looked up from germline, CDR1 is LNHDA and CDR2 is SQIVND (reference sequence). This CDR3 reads CASSTLAEETQYF. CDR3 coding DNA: TGTGCCAGTAGTACCTTAGCGGAAGAGACCCAGTACTTC.

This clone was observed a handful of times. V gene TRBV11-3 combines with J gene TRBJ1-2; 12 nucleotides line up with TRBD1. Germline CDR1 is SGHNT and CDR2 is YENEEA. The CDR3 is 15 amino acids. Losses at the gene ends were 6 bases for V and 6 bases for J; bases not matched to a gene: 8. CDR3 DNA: TGTGCCAGCAGAAACAACCGGGACAGGGGGCATGGCTACACCTTC. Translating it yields CASRNNRDRGHGYTF.

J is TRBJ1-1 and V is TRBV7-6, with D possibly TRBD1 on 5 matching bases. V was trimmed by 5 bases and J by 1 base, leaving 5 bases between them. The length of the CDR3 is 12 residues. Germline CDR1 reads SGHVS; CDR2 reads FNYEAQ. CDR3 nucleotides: TGTGCCAGCAGCCAGGGGAACACTGAAGCTTTCTTT. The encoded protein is CASSQGNTEAFF. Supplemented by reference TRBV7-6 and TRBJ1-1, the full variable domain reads GAGVSQSPRYKVTKRGQDVALRCDPISGHVSLYWYRQALGQGPEFLTYFNYEAQQDKSGLPNDRFSAERPEGSISTLTIQRTEQRDSAMYRCASSQGNTEAFFGQGTRLTVV.

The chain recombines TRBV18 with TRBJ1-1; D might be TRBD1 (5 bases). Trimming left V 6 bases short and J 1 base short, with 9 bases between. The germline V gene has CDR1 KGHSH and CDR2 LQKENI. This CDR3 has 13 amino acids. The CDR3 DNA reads TGTGCCAGCTCTTCCGACAGGAACACTGAAGCTTTCTTT. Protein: CASSSDRNTEAFF.

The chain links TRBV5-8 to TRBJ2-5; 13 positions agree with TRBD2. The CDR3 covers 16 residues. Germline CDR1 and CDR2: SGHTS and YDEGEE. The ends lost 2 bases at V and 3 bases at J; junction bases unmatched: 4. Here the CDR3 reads CASSFWTSGGEETQYF. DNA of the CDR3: TGTGCCAGCAGCTTCTGGACTAGCGGGGGCGAAGAGACCCAGTACTTC.

The CDR3 nucleotides read TGTGCCAGCAGTTACACCGAGAACACTGAAGCTTTCTTT. Translated, it gives CASSYTENTEAFF. This chain joins TRBV6-6 and TRBJ1-1; unclear D gene. Trimming took 2 bases from V and 1 from J, leaving 5 bases between them. Germline V lookup: CDR1 MNHNY, CDR2 SVGAGI (reference sequence). The CDR3 is 13 residues long.

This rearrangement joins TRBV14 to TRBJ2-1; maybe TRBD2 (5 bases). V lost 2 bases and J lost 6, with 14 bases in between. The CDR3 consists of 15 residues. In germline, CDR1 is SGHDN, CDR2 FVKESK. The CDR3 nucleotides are TGTGCCAGCAGCCAACTAACTTTGGCGGGCAATGAGCAGTTCTTC. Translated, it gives CASSQLTLAGNEQFF.

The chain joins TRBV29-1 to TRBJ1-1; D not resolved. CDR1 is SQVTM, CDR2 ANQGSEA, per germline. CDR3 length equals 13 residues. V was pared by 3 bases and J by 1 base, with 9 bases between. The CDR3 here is CSVDQEPNTEAFF. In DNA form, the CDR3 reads TGCAGCGTTGATCAGGAACCGAACACTGAAGCTTTCTTT.